This TCR beta chain was recovered during a study of blood T cells in healthy people across ages. Study-level findings and limits: Older age coincided with a roughly linear decline in TCR beta diversity per million T cells.

This clonotype is a singleton in its sample. Antigen: not known. Germline V gives CDR1 SGDLS, CDR2 YYNGEE. This CDR3 is 14 amino acids long. V gave up 4 bases and J gave up 3 bases, with 13 bases separating them. A second about 6 to 12 cycle PCR used barcoded and J-beta primers. One entry per CDR3 protein, called by TCRdb with MiXCR from the 5' RACE reads. Found here are around 580,000 distinct CDR3 sequences, roughly 48% of them singletons; the top ten hold around 23%. The sequence came from a man older than 75 in good health. Material for sequencing was blood. The J gene is TRBJ1-1, the V gene TRBV9; D uncertain. The CDR3 here is CASSTFALDTEAFF. The CDR3 DNA reads TGTGCCAGCAGCACCTTTGCGCTCGACACTGAAGCTTTCTTT.